This is a list of T cell receptor beta chains from one sample in a study of T-cell memory formation after mild COVID-19. TCRdb reprocessed the 5' RACE reads via MiXCR and lists one record per CDR3 protein. The sample gives around 530,000 distinct CDR3 sequences, about a fifth of which show up once; 7% to 9% is in the top ten. The sequenced material came from PBMCs or a T cell subset sorted from them (not recorded which). The receptors originated from an adult woman who had mild COVID-19 (a few samples of this study predate the infection). Cell type and time point are not known. CDR3s include the opening cysteine and the closing phenylalanine or tryptophan. D genes are given only for firm matches. Clone size is stated in some rows and not others, as once, few, many or a class when expanded.

V gene	J gene	clone size	CDR3 length	D gene	CDR3 DNA	CDR3 protein
TRBV30	TRBJ1-4	NA	14	NA	TGTGCCTGGAGTCCGGCAGGGGACGTTCGAAAACTGTTTTTT	CAWSPAGDVRKLFF
TRBV5-1	TRBJ2-7	NA	14	NA	TGCGCCAGCAGCCCGGGGGGCAGGGGTTTCGAGCAGTACTTC	CASSPGGRGFEQYF
TRBV5-1	TRBJ2-1	few	13	NA	TGCGCCAGCAGGGGTAGCGAGAGGTATGAGCAGTTCTTC	CASRGSERYEQFF
TRBV7-2	TRBJ2-2	few	15	NA	TGTGCCAGCAGCTTGACAAGACAGAGGACCGGGGAGCTGTTTTTT	CASSLTRQRTGELFF
TRBV6-2/TRBV6-3	TRBJ1-1	NA	16	NA	TGTGCCAGCAGTGGGCACACACAGGGACCTAACACTGAAGCTTTCTTT	CASSGHTQGPNTEAFF
TRBV4-1	TRBJ2-7	NA	16	TRBD1	TGCGCCAGCAGCCCGATCGGGACAGGGGCGGCCTACGAGCAGTACTTC	CASSPIGTGAAYEQYF
TRBV7-6	TRBJ2-2	NA	11	NA	TGTGCCAGCAGCAAAAGCGGGGAGCTGTTTTTT	CASSKSGELFF
TRBV7-2	TRBJ1-2	NA	14	NA	TGTGCCAGCAGGGCTGGGGGCCCCCCTGACGGCTACACCTTC	CASRAGGPPDGYTF
TRBV30	TRBJ2-2	few	15	TRBD1	TGTGCCGAGAAAACCGGGACAGACCACACCGGGGAGCTGTTTTTT	CAEKTGTDHTGELFF
TRBV6-5	TRBJ1-1	NA	14	NA	TGTGCCAGCAGTTCTGACAGCCAGAACACTGAAGCTTTCTTT	CASSSDSQNTEAFF